The following is a T cell receptor beta chain sequence with its context. Original handling: Researchers report that nucleated cell counts were estimated from reference gene primer amplification. Only in-frame clones appear in the TCRdb table, and some are missing; sequencing was by immunoSEQ multiplex PCR. V and J calls and clone size are copied from that table; D and trimming were computed from the DNA. The sample yields some 400,000 clones, 80% to 90% seen once. The CDR3 extends over 15 amino acids. Deletions cut 0 bases from V and 5 bases from J, with 14 bases between. The germline gives CDR1 SGHRS, CDR2 YFSETQ. This sample is drawn from a study of blood T cell repertoires in COVID-19. Study overall: The United States, Italy and Spain provided the acute and convalescent COVID-19 samples. Sources were T cells, B-cell-depleted T cells, or PBMCs; the material itself was cDNA or gDNA.

The sequencing sample was made of peripheral blood. The receptor was isolated from a woman under 40 with COVID-19, enrolled during active disease. The V and J genes are TRBV5-1 and TRBJ2-5, with D possibly being TRBD2 (5 bases). The CDR3 DNA reads as TGCGCCAGCAGCTTGGAAGCGGCCCGAATTGAGACCCAGTACTTC. It codes for CASSLEAARIETQYF.